Listed here are 25 T cell receptor beta chains from one sample, sequenced in a study of T cell responses to AZD1222 COVID-19 vaccine. Generated by immunoSEQ multiplex PCR, the TCRdb table keeps only in-frame clones and is missing some. The table has around 100,000 clones, roughly 87% seen once; the top ten hold more than 15%. Specimen: peripheral blood, collected on day 0 of AZD1222 vaccination. Receptors were obtained from an adult in good health.

The gene calls are TRBV28 and TRBJ2-1; TRBD2 matches 7 bases. Germline V gene data show CDR1 as MDHEN and CDR2 as SYDVKM. This CDR3 region has 14 residues. The trim removed 5 bases at V and 3 bases at J, leaving 4 bases unmatched. The CDR3 nucleotides are TGTGCCAGCAGTGACCGGGACTACTACAATGAGCAGTTCTTC. The encoded protein is CASSDRDYYNEQFF.

The J gene is TRBJ2-5, the V gene TRBV19; 13 bases fit TRBD2. Looked up from germline, CDR1 is LNHDA and CDR2 is SQIVND (reference sequence). J lost 1 base, V lost 9 bases, and 2 bases had no gene match. The CDR3 extends over 14 amino acids. The CDR3 DNA follows: TGTGCCAGCGGGACTAGCGGGATCCAAGAGACCCAGTACTTC. It encodes CASGTSGIQETQYF.

J is TRBJ2-5 and V is TRBV6-6, with TRBD1 matching 8 bases. CDR3 size: 15 residues. The germline gives CDR1 MNHNY, CDR2 SVGAGI (reference sequence). After removal of 0 bases from V and 4 bases from J, the junction contained 4 bases not matched to a gene. CDR3 in amino acids: CASSYSRTGRETQYF. In DNA form, the CDR3 reads TGTGCCAGCAGTTACTCGAGGACAGGGAGAGAGACCCAGTACTTC.

CDR3 bases: TGTGCCAGCAGTCCGGGACTAGCGGGGGCCGGGGAGCTGTTTTTT. This gives the protein CASSPGLAGAGELFF. The chain uses TRBV28 and TRBJ2-2, with 14 bases that match TRBD2. The CDR3 is 15 residues long. V shed 5 bases and J 6 bases; nucleotides not matched to a gene: 2. The germline CDR1 and CDR2 sequences are MDHEN and SYDVKM. Variable domain in full (rest from reference TRBV28 and TRBJ2-2): DVKVTQSSRYLVKRTGEKVFLECVQDMDHENMFWYRQDPGLGLRLIYFSYDVKMKEKGDIPEGYSVSREKKERFSLILESASTNQTSMYLCASSPGLAGAGELFFGEGSRLTVL.

The V and J genes are TRBV19 and TRBJ2-7; possible D gene TRBD1, 5 bases. V gave up 3 bases and J gave up 2 bases, with 17 bases separating them. Germline CDR1 and CDR2: LNHDA and SQIVND (reference sequence). The CDR3 extends over 16 amino acids. The CDR3 nucleotides are TGTGCCAGTAGTATGGGGATGGGGCCAGGGCCCTACGAGCAGTACTTC. Its translation is CASSMGMGPGPYEQYF.

The J gene is TRBJ2-7, the V gene TRBV5-1; 8 bases map to TRBD2. Losses at the gene ends were 7 bases for V and 4 bases for J; bases not matched to a gene: 4. The CDR3 runs to 12 residues. Germline CDR1 SGHRS, CDR2 YFSETQ. CDR3: CASGLAGYEQYF. The CDR3 nucleotides read TGCGCCAGCGGGCTAGCGGGTTACGAGCAGTACTTC.

The chain links TRBV7-9 to TRBJ1-2; perhaps TRBD1 as D (6 bases). The V and J ends lost 0 bases and 4 bases respectively, with 12 bases between them. Looked up from germline, CDR1 is SEHNR and CDR2 is FQNEAQ (reference sequence). The CDR3 has 15 amino acids. The CDR3 DNA sequence: TGTGCCAGCAGCTTAGCCCAGGACAGTCCCTATGGCTACACCTTC. Translating it yields CASSLAQDSPYGYTF.

This clone occurred once. This rearrangement joins TRBV6-5 to TRBJ2-7; 7 bases are a match to TRBD1. The CDR3 is 13 amino acids. The V and J ends lost 5 bases and 4 bases, in that order; junction bases with no gene match: 5. Germline V gene lookup returns CDR1 MNHEY and CDR2 SVGAGI. The CDR3 region is CASSPTGNYEQYF. The DNA of the CDR3 is TGTGCCAGCAGTCCGACAGGGAATTACGAGCAGTACTTC.

The genes are TRBV15 and TRBJ1-5; weak D call: TRBD1 (5 bases). The CDR3 consists of 14 residues. Between the trimmed V and J ends, which lost 1 base and 6 bases, there was a span of 10 bases. The germline CDR1 and CDR2 sequences are LNHNV and YYDKDF (reference sequence). The CDR3 coding sequence is TGTGCCACCAGCAGAGTTGGGGGGAGTCAGCCCCAGCATTTT. It encodes CATSRVGGSQPQHF.

The gene calls are TRBV30 and TRBJ1-5; D may be TRBD1 (5 bases). V lost 1 base, J lost 3 bases, and 10 bases lay in between. This CDR3 has 14 amino acids. Germline lookup yields CDR1 GTSNPN and CDR2 SVGIG (reference sequence). Here the CDR3 reads CAWSEGTLNQPQHF. The CDR3 DNA reads TGTGCCTGGAGTGAGGGGACCCTCAATCAGCCCCAGCATTTT.

The chain is built from TRBV6-1 and TRBJ1-1; D gene ambiguous. CDR1 and CDR2 from the germline V gene are MNHNS and SASEGT. The V gene lost 0 bases and the J gene lost 0 bases, with 8 bases spanning the gap. CDR3 size: 15 residues. CDR3 in amino acids: CASSEAQALNTEAFF. In DNA, the CDR3 is TGTGCCAGCAGTGAAGCGCAGGCCCTGAACACTGAAGCTTTCTTT.

The CDR3 protein is CASSFPPGAGKWPQHF. The CDR3 nucleotides read TGTGCCAGCAGCTTCCCACCCGGGGCAGGGAAGTGGCCCCAGCATTTT. V usage is TRBV7-3 and J usage is TRBJ1-5, with D maybe TRBD1 (5 bases). CDR1 SGHTA and CDR2 FQGTGA come from the germline V gene. This CDR3 has 16 amino acids. V was shortened by 3 bases and J by 9 bases, with 21 bases between the two germline ends.

This rearrangement joins TRBV6-6 to TRBJ2-5, with TRBD2 matching 14 bases. Trimming took 5 bases from V and 5 from J; bases not matched to a gene: 13. The V gene's germline CDR1 is MNHNY and CDR2 SVGAGI (reference sequence). The CDR3 totals 18 residues. This CDR3 is CASSRTSGRSLSQETQYF. The CDR3, as DNA: TGTGCCAGCAGTCGGACTAGCGGGAGGAGTTTGTCGCAGGAGACCCAGTACTTC.

The chain is built from TRBV12-3 or TRBV12-4 and TRBJ2-3; no definite D call. V lost 3 bases to trimming and J lost 4 bases, with 8 bases between them. This CDR3 region has 13 residues. The CDR3 DNA sequence: TGTGCCAGCAGTTTGGGCGAGGCAGATACGCAGTATTTT. Residues: CASSLGEADTQYF.

The V call is TRBV4-2, the J call TRBJ2-1; D call uncertain. CDR1 LGHNA and CDR2 YNFKEQ come from the germline V gene. V was shortened by 0 bases and J by 6 bases, with 18 bases between the two germline ends. This CDR3 region has 17 residues. CDR3 protein: CASSQDRGAPRRNEQFF. The CDR3 coding sequence is TGTGCCAGCAGCCAAGATCGAGGAGCCCCCCGCCGCAATGAGCAGTTCTTC.

CDR3 nucleotides: TGCGCCAGCAGCCCCATAGGGACTAGCTCCGGGGAGCTGTTTTTT. Residues: CASSPIGTSSGELFF. V usage is TRBV4-1 and J usage is TRBJ2-2, with 9 bases matching TRBD2. Germline CDR1 reads MGHRA; CDR2 reads YSYEKL. There are 15 residues in the CDR3. The J segment lost 6 bases and the V segment lost 4 bases, leaving 6 bases of the junction unmatched.

This chain links TRBV5-1 with TRBJ2-7; D not certain. This CDR3 region has 12 residues. Trimming cost V 5 bases and J 1 base, with 7 bases left between them. Germline loops: CDR1 SGHRS, CDR2 YFSETQ. Written as DNA, the CDR3 is TGCGCCAGCAGGCAGGAATCCTACGAGCAGTACTTC. Its translation is CASRQESYEQYF. Full variable domain (outside the CDR3, taken from reference TRBV5-1 and TRBJ2-7): KAGVTQTPRYLIKTRGQQVTLSCSPISGHRSVSWYQQTPGQGLQFLFEYFSETQRNKGNFPGRFSGRQFSNSRSEMNVSTLELGDSALYLCASRQESYEQYFGPGTRLTVT.

The J gene is TRBJ2-4, the V gene TRBV19; a possible D gene is TRBD1 (5 bases). Trimming pared 1 base from V and 6 bases from J, leaving 13 bases between. This CDR3 is built from 15 residues. The V gene's germline CDR1 is LNHDA and CDR2 SQIVND (reference sequence). CDR3 DNA sequence: TGTGCCAGTAGTATAGCCGCAGGGCCCCGAAACATTCAGTACTTC. Translation gives CASSIAAGPRNIQYF.

The chain joins TRBV11-2 to TRBJ1-2; D perhaps matches TRBD1 (5 bases). Germline loops: CDR1 SGHAT, CDR2 FQNNGV. The CDR3 is made up of 13 amino acids. V was cut by 7 bases and J by 1 base, with 10 bases left in between. As DNA, the CDR3 is TGTGCCAGCACCCGGGACGGTAACTATGGCTACACCTTC. This encodes CASTRDGNYGYTF.

The chain couples TRBV6-6 to TRBJ2-5; D is ambiguous. The CDR3 has 14 amino acids. Germline CDR1 and CDR2: MNHNY and SVGAGI (reference sequence). The V and J ends lost 2 bases and 2 bases respectively, with 9 bases between them. The DNA of the CDR3 is TGTGCCAGCAGTTACCCGTCCGGACAAGAGACCCAGTACTTC. This sequence encodes CASSYPSGQETQYF.

The chain recombines TRBV15 with TRBJ1-1; D remains unclear. Looked up from germline, CDR1 is LNHNV and CDR2 is YYDKDF (reference sequence). The germline V and J ends were trimmed by 0 bases and 0 bases, with 11 bases remaining between them. The CDR3 is 16 amino acids. Here the CDR3 reads CATSRDPGTVNTEAFF. The CDR3, as DNA: TGTGCCACCAGCAGAGATCCCGGAACAGTGAACACTGAAGCTTTCTTT.

The chain couples TRBV18 to TRBJ2-1; 11 bases agree with TRBD2. There are 15 residues in the CDR3. Germline trimming cut 5 bases from V and 4 bases from J; bases unmatched to any gene: 4. The germline CDR1 and CDR2 sequences are KGHSH and LQKENI. The CDR3 is CASSITSGSYNEQFF. In DNA form, the CDR3 reads TGTGCCAGCTCAATCACTAGCGGGAGTTACAATGAGCAGTTCTTC.

Worth noting for this clone: Sequence at one end of the junction differs from germline and may be a read error. This chain connects TRBV5-1 to TRBJ2-2, with 8 positions matching TRBD2. Germline V gene sequence: CDR1 SGHRS, CDR2 YFSETQ. This CDR3 spans 16 amino acids. The CDR3 sequence: CASSPIGTRNTGELFF. CDR3 DNA sequence: TGCGCCAGCAGCCCGATAGGGACTAGAAACACGGGGGAGCTGTTTTTT.

The J gene is TRBJ2-7, the V gene TRBV7-2; TRBD2 is a possible D gene (5 bases). Trimming removed 0 bases from V and 6 bases from J, with 12 bases in between. This CDR3 contains 14 residues. CDR1 and CDR2 (germline): SGHTA, FQGNSA. The CDR3 sequence is CASSLATTWSEQYF. Here the CDR3 DNA reads TGTGCCAGCAGCTTAGCGACTACCTGGTCCGAGCAGTACTTC. The full variable domain, in which reference TRBV7-2 and TRBJ2-7 provide the parts outside the CDR3, is GAGVSQSPSNKVTEKGKDVELRCDPISGHTALYWYRQSLGQGLEFLIYFQGNSAPDKSGLPSDRFSAERTGGSVSTLTIQRTQQEDSAVYLCASSLATTWSEQYFGPGTRLTVT.

The chain combines TRBV29-1 with TRBJ2-5; D is perhaps TRBD1 (6 bases). Trimming took off 3 bases at V and 1 base at J, with 15 bases between the two ends. The germline V gene has CDR1 SQVTM and CDR2 ANQGSEA. The CDR3 length is 15 residues. The CDR3 protein is CSVEGPGEFQETQYF. The DNA of the CDR3 is TGCAGCGTTGAGGGCCCAGGGGAATTCCAAGAGACCCAGTACTTC.